These 28 T cell receptor beta chains were sequenced from one sample in a study of blood T cell repertoires in COVID-19. The repertoire was sequenced with immunoSEQ multiplex PCR; TCRdb's copy has only in-frame clones and lacks some. The data contain approximately 230,000 clones, around nine tenths of them singletons. The sequenced sample consisted of PBMCs or T cells enriched from blood (not recorded which). These TCRs come from a woman between 25 and 40 years old who had recovered from COVID-19.

The CDR3 is CASSSSGGAYNEQFF. The DNA for the CDR3 is TGTGCCAGCAGTAGCAGCGGGGGAGCCTACAATGAGCAGTTCTTC. This chain links TRBV28 with TRBJ2-1; the match to TRBD2 covers 8 bases. The CDR3 extends over 15 amino acids. V shed 5 bases and J 2 bases; nucleotides not matched to a gene: 5. Germline V gives CDR1 MDHEN, CDR2 SYDVKM.

This clone occurred once. The chain recombines TRBV28 with TRBJ1-1, with 9 bases identical to TRBD1. Germline CDR1 reads MDHEN; CDR2 reads SYDVKM. There are 12 residues in the CDR3. V lost 10 bases, J lost 4 bases, and 4 bases stayed unmatched. DNA of the CDR3: TGTGCCACCAGGACAGGGGCCACTGAAGCTTTCTTT. Residues: CATRTGATEAFF.

The chain has TRBV3-1 (or the pseudogene TRBV3-2) and TRBJ1-4, with D maybe TRBD1 (6 bases). The V end lost 6 bases, the J end lost 7 bases, and 18 bases lay between the germline ends. The germline gives CDR1 LGHDT, CDR2 YNNKEL (reference sequence). This CDR3 is built from 15 residues. The CDR3 DNA is TGTGCCAGCAGGGGGGGGGCAGGGAGTGTTGAAAAACTGTTTTTT. Protein: CASRGGAGSVEKLFF.

This clone was detected once. Here the CDR3 reads CASSDRAGASYGYTF. The CDR3 nucleotides read TGTGCCAGCAGTGACCGGGCAGGGGCGTCCTATGGCTACACCTTC. The V gene is TRBV6-1, the J gene TRBJ1-2; possibly TRBD1 for D (6 bases). Per germline, CDR1 MNHNS and CDR2 SASEGT. This CDR3 has 15 amino acids. V was cut by 3 bases and J by 4 bases, with 15 bases left in between.

This clone has a handful of counts. This chain joins TRBV6-5 and TRBJ1-5; D gene uncertain. The CDR3 is 15 amino acids. Trimming cost V 6 bases and J 0 bases, with 12 bases left between them. In germline, CDR1 is MNHEY, CDR2 SVGAGI. CDR3 loop: CASSSLPYSNQPQHF. The CDR3 nucleotides are TGTGCCAGCAGCTCCCTCCCTTATAGCAATCAGCCCCAGCATTTT.

The V gene is TRBV7-6, the J gene TRBJ2-3; D call uncertain. Trimming removed 3 bases at V and 1 base at J, with 8 bases between. The CDR3 loop spans 14 amino acids. Germline CDR1 SGHVS, CDR2 FNYEAQ. CDR3 sequence reads: CASSFTYGTDTQYF. The CDR3 nucleotides read TGTGCCAGCAGCTTTACCTATGGCACAGATACGCAGTATTTT.

The J gene is TRBJ1-1, the V gene TRBV9, with TRBD1 matching 9 bases. From germline, CDR1 is SGDLS and CDR2 YYNGEE. After removal of 2 bases from V and 1 base from J, the junction contained 9 bases not matched to a gene. The CDR3 is made up of 17 amino acids. CDR3 nucleotide sequence: TGTGCCAGCAGCGTGAGTAACAGGGGGCCCCAGAACACTGAAGCTTTCTTT. This gives the protein CASSVSNRGPQNTEAFF.

V is TRBV3-1 (or the pseudogene TRBV3-2) and J is TRBJ1-1; TRBD1 might be the D (6 bases). Deletions cut 4 bases from V and 7 bases from J, with 16 bases between. Germline V CDR1 and CDR2: LGHDT, YNNKEL (reference sequence). This CDR3 has 14 amino acids. DNA of the CDR3: TGTGCCAGCAGCCCGCGAAGGGGGGGCGGTGAAGCTTTCTTT. This sequence encodes CASSPRRGGGEAFF.

The genes are TRBV11-2 and TRBJ2-1; D is possibly TRBD1 (5 bases). Germline-derived CDR1 and CDR2 are SGHAT and FQNNGV. CDR3 length: 14 residues. V was shortened by 5 bases and J by 8 bases, with 16 bases between the two germline ends. The CDR3 region is CASSPTAGIHEQFF. In DNA, the CDR3 is TGTGCCAGCAGCCCCACTGCAGGGATCCATGAGCAGTTCTTC.

The V and J genes are TRBV28 and TRBJ1-2, with D tentatively TRBD1 (5 bases). The CDR3 covers 16 residues. Germline assignment: CDR1 MDHEN and CDR2 SYDVKM. Trimming took 5 bases from V and 5 from J, leaving 21 bases between them. CDR3 residues: CASSKGRGGVGYGYTF. For the CDR3, the DNA is TGTGCCAGCAGTAAAGGTCGTGGGGGGGTCGGGTATGGCTACACCTTC.

V and J are TRBV5-1 and TRBJ2-1, with D possibly TRBD2 on 6 matching bases. Trimming shortened V by 0 bases and J by 14 bases, and 18 bases separated the two germline ends. Germline CDR1 is SGHRS and CDR2 is YFSETQ. CDR3 size: 14 residues. CDR3 nucleotide sequence: TGCGCCAGCAGCTTGGAAGGTAGCAGCGGGTATAAGTTCTTC. It translates to CASSLEGSSGYKFF.

This clone has more than one count but fewer than ten. The chain links TRBV5-5 to TRBJ1-6; 7 nucleotides match TRBD1. Looked up from germline, CDR1 is SGHKS and CDR2 is YYEKEE (reference sequence). This CDR3 is 14 amino acids long. After removal of 2 bases from V and 10 bases from J, the junction contained 6 bases not matched to a gene. The CDR3 loop is CASSFHRGGSPLHF. CDR3 nucleotides: TGTGCCAGCAGCTTCCACAGGGGAGGCTCACCCCTCCACTTT.

The chain recombines TRBV6-6 with TRBJ2-2; 8 bases map to TRBD1. CDR3 length equals 17 residues. J was trimmed by 10 bases and V by 5 bases; bases with no gene match: 18. Germline V gene sequence: CDR1 MNHNY, CDR2 SVGAGI (reference sequence). In DNA form, the CDR3 reads TGTGCCAGCAGTCGCCAGGACAGGGCCCGAAGTGGGAAGGAGCTGTTTTTT. It yields the protein CASSRQDRARSGKELFF.

The CDR3 region is CASSLGTSGRADTQYF. In DNA form, the CDR3 reads TGTGCCAGCAGTTTGGGGACTAGCGGGAGGGCAGATACGCAGTATTTT. The rearrangement links TRBV28 to TRBJ2-3; 16 nucleotides match TRBD2. Germline V gene sequence: CDR1 MDHEN, CDR2 SYDVKM. The CDR3 runs to 16 residues. Losses at the gene ends were 3 bases for V and 4 bases for J; bases not matched to a gene: 1.

This clone has only one observation. This chain connects TRBV5-8 to TRBJ2-5, with 10 bases that match TRBD2. V shed 5 bases, J shed 2 bases, and the junction held 9 bases outside the gene matches. This CDR3 comprises 16 residues. The germline V gene has CDR1 SGHTS and CDR2 YDEGEE. The CDR3 protein is CASSLSGGGSQETQYF. Written as DNA, the CDR3 is TGTGCCAGCAGTTTGAGCGGGGGGGGTTCACAAGAGACCCAGTACTTC. The whole variable domain, filled in from reference TRBV5-8 and TRBJ2-5, reads EAGVTQSPTHLIKTRGQQATLRCSPISGHTSVYWYQQALGLGLQFLLWYDEGEERNRGNFPPRFSGRQFPNYSSELNVNALELEDSALYLCASSLSGGGSQETQYFGPGTRLLVL.

The chain carries TRBV10-1 and TRBJ2-1; TRBD2 matches 7 bases. CDR1 and CDR2 from the germline V gene are WNHNN and SYGVQD (reference sequence). The CDR3 extends over 17 amino acids. V shed 0 bases and J 0 bases; nucleotides not matched to a gene: 5. CDR3 loop: CASSESGGKSSYNEQFF. The CDR3 DNA reads as TGCGCCAGCAGTGAGTCGGGGGGGAAAAGCTCCTACAATGAGCAGTTCTTC.

The chain recombines TRBV5-5 with TRBJ2-5, with a weak D call TRBD2 (5 bases). The V end lost 0 bases, the J end lost 0 bases, and 9 bases lay between the germline ends. CDR1 is SGHKS and CDR2 is YYEKEE in the germline V gene (reference sequence). There are 15 residues in the CDR3. The CDR3 here is CASSLGTSDQETQYF. CDR3 coding DNA: TGTGCCAGCAGCTTGGGGACTTCCGACCAAGAGACCCAGTACTTC. The entire variable domain, with the rest obtained from reference TRBV5-5 and TRBJ2-5, is as follows: DAGVTQSPTHLIKTRGQQVTLRCSPISGHKSVSWYQQVLGQGPQFIFQYYEKEERGRGNFPDRFSARQFPNYSSELNVNALLLGDSALYLCASSLGTSDQETQYFGPGTRLLVL.

This clone was detected once. J is TRBJ1-1 and V is TRBV7-2; possibly TRBD1 for D (5 bases). The germline V and J ends were trimmed by 1 base and 5 bases, with 14 bases remaining between them. This CDR3 has 15 amino acids. CDR1 and CDR2 from the germline V gene are SGHTA and FQGNSA. DNA for the CDR3: TGTGCCAGCAGCTTAGTCGGCGGGGCAGGGACTGAAGCTTTCTTT. Protein product: CASSLVGGAGTEAFF.

This clone was recorded once. The rearrangement joins TRBV24-1 to TRBJ2-1, with 8 nucleotides matching TRBD1. The CDR3 consists of 15 residues. Germline CDR1 reads KGHDR; CDR2 reads SFDVKD. The ends lost 4 bases at V and 2 bases at J; junction bases unmatched: 3. As DNA, the CDR3 is TGTGCCACCAGTGACCCGGGACAGGCCTACAATGAGCAGTTCTTC. This gives the protein CATSDPGQAYNEQFF.

The genes are TRBV19 and TRBJ2-5; tentatively, D is TRBD1 (6 bases). The CDR3 contains 15 residues. Trimming pared 2 bases from V and 5 bases from J, leaving 15 bases between. CDR1 is LNHDA and CDR2 is SQIVND in the germline V gene (reference sequence). The CDR3 loop is CASSIRTVRVETQYF. CDR3 bases: TGTGCCAGTAGTATAAGGACAGTTAGAGTGGAGACCCAGTACTTC.

CDR3 region: CASSPTSRTDTQYF. The DNA for the CDR3 is TGTGCCAGCAGCCCAACAAGTCGCACAGATACGCAGTATTTT. The chain uses TRBV7-6 and TRBJ2-3; D is unclear. From germline, CDR1 is SGHVS and CDR2 FNYEAQ. The CDR3 has 14 residues. V lost 5 bases, J lost 1 base, and 10 bases lay in between.

This clone appeared once. The chain is built from TRBV6-4 and TRBJ2-1; no firm D call. The germline V gene has CDR1 MRHNA and CDR2 SNTAGT. There are 17 residues in the CDR3. V gave up 6 bases and J gave up 1 base, with 19 bases separating them. CDR3 DNA: TGTGCCAGCAGCGTATTCCAGGTCATCGGTTCCTACAATGAGCAGTTCTTC. Amino acids: CASSVFQVIGSYNEQFF.

The rearrangement joins TRBV10-3 to TRBJ2-1; D possibly corresponds to TRBD2 (5 bases). Germline assignment: CDR1 ENHRY and CDR2 SYGVKD. The CDR3 has 15 amino acids. The ends were cut back, 3 bases at V and 5 bases at J, with 14 bases in the middle. The CDR3 bases are TGTGCCATCAGTGACTGGTGGGAGAGGAACAATGAGCAGTTCTTC. Amino acid sequence: CAISDWWERNNEQFF.

This clone was observed many times. J is TRBJ2-4 and V is TRBV2, with 7 bases matching TRBD1. CDR3 size: 11 residues. Germline values: CDR1 SNHLY, CDR2 FYNNEI. The J segment lost 15 bases and the V segment lost 1 base, leaving 3 bases of the junction unmatched. The CDR3 reads CASSEETGWYF. CDR3 coding DNA: TGTGCCAGCAGTGAAGAGACAGGGTGGTACTTC.

J is TRBJ1-4 and V is TRBV20-1; the D gene is possibly TRBD1 (6 bases). Trimming removed 5 bases from V and 12 bases from J, with 13 bases in between. CDR1 is DFQATT and CDR2 is SNEGSKA in the germline V gene (reference sequence). This CDR3 has 11 residues. The CDR3 DNA is TGCAGTGCTCCCCGGGGGGGCCAACTGTTTTTT. It yields the protein CSAPRGGQLFF.

The J gene is TRBJ1-2, the V gene TRBV7-9; D is unclear. The CDR3 sequence is 14 residues long. Trimming removed 5 bases at V and 5 bases at J, with 15 bases between. CDR1 is SEHNR, CDR2 FQNEAQ, per germline (reference sequence). The CDR3 sequence: CASSKNSGGYGYTF. The CDR3 DNA sequence: TGTGCCAGCAGCAAGAATTCGGGCGGGTATGGCTACACCTTC. Together with reference TRBV7-9 and TRBJ1-2, the CDR3 gives the full variable domain: DTGVSQNPRHKITKRGQNVTFRCDPISEHNRLYWYRQTLGQGPEFLTYFQNEAQLEKSRLLSDRFSAERPKGSFSTLEIQRTEQGDSAMYLCASSKNSGGYGYTFGSGTRLTVV.

This clone has only one observation. The chain couples TRBV7-6 to TRBJ1-4; 7 bases map to TRBD1. The V gene end was trimmed by 3 bases and the J gene end by 5 bases; junction bases not matched to a gene: 6. The V gene's germline CDR1 is SGHVS and CDR2 FNYEAQ. The CDR3 length is 15 residues. The CDR3 DNA is TGTGCCAGCAGCTTTTCCGGGACAGTAAATGAAAAACTGTTTTTT. It translates to CASSFSGTVNEKLFF.

In its sample, this clone was seen once. This chain joins TRBV9 and TRBJ2-1; 13 positions agree with TRBD2. J was trimmed by 5 bases and V by 2 bases; bases with no gene match: 4. The germline V gene has CDR1 SGDLS and CDR2 YYNGEE. The CDR3 covers 16 residues. The CDR3 sequence is CASSVRLAGGNNEQFF. CDR3 coding DNA: TGTGCCAGCAGCGTCCGACTAGCGGGAGGTAACAATGAGCAGTTCTTC.